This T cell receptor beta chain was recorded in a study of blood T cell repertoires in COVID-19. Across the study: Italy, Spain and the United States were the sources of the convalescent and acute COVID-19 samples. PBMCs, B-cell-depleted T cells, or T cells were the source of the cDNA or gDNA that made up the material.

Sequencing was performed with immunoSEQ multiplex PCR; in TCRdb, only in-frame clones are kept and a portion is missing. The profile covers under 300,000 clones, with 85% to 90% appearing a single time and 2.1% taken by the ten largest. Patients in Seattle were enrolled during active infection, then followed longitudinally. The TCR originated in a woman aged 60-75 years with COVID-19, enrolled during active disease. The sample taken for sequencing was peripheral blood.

The CDR3 bases are TGTGCCAGCAGGCGTTCCTACGAGCAGTACTTC. Residues: CASRRSYEQYF. The chain has TRBV2 and TRBJ2-7; the D is unclear. CDR1 and CDR2 (germline): SNHLY, FYNNEI. The CDR3 consists of 11 residues. V was shortened by 6 bases and J by 1 base, with 4 bases between the two germline ends.